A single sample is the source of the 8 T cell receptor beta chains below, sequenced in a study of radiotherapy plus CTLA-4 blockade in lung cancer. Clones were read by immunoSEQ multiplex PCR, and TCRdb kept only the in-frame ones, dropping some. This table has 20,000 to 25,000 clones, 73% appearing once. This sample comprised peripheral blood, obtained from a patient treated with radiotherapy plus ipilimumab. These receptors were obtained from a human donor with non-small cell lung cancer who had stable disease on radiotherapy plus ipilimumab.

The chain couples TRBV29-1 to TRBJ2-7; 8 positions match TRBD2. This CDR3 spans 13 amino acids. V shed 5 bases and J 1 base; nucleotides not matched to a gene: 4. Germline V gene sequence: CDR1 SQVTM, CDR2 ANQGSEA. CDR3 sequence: CSVIREGSYEQYF. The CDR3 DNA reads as TGCAGCGTTATACGGGAGGGGTCCTACGAGCAGTACTTC.

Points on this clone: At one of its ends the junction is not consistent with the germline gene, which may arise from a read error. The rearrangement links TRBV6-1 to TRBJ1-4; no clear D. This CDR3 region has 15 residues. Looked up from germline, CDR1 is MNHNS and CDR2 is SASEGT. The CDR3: CASSEGKRFGEKLFF. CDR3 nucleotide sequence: TGTGCCAGCAGCGAAGGGAAGAGGTTCGGCGAAAAACTGTTTTTT.

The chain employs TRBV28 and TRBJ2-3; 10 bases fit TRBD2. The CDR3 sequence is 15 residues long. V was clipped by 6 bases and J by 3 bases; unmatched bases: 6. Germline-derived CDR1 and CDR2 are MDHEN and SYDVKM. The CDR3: CASSPGTSVTDTQYF. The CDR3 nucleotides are TGTGCCAGCAGCCCCGGGACTAGCGTTACAGATACGCAGTATTTT.

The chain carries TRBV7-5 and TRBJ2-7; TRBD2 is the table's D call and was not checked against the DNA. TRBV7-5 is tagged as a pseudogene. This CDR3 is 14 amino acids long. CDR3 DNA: TGTGCCAGAGGGGGGAGCACTGAGTCCTACGAGCAGTACTTC. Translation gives CARGGSTESYEQYF.

The DNA for the CDR3 is TGTGCCAGCATTAACAGGGCCTACGAGCAGTACTTC. Translated, it gives CASINRAYEQYF. The rearrangement uses TRBV28 and TRBJ2-7; D is perhaps TRBD1 (6 bases). This CDR3 region has 12 residues. Between the trimmed V and J ends, which lost 7 bases and 2 bases, there was a span of 9 bases. Germline V lookup: CDR1 MDHEN, CDR2 SYDVKM.

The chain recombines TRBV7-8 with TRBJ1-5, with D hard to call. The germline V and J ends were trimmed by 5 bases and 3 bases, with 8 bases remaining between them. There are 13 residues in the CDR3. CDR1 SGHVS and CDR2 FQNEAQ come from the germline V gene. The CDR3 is CASSQQVNQPQHF. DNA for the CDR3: TGTGCCAGCAGCCAGCAAGTCAATCAGCCCCAGCATTTT.

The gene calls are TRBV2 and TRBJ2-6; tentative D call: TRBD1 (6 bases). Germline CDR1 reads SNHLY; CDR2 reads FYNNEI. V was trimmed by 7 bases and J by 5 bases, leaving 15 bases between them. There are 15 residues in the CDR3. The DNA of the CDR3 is TGTGCCAGCAAGAACAGGGCCGGAAGGGCCAACGTCCTGACTTTC. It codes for CASKNRAGRANVLTF.

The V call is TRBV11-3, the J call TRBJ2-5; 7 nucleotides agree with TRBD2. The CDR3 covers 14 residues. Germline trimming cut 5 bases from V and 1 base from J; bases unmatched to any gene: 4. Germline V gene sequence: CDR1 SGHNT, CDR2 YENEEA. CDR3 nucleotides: TGTGCCAGCAGCCAGGGAGGGACCCAAGAGACCCAGTACTTC. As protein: CASSQGGTQETQYF.